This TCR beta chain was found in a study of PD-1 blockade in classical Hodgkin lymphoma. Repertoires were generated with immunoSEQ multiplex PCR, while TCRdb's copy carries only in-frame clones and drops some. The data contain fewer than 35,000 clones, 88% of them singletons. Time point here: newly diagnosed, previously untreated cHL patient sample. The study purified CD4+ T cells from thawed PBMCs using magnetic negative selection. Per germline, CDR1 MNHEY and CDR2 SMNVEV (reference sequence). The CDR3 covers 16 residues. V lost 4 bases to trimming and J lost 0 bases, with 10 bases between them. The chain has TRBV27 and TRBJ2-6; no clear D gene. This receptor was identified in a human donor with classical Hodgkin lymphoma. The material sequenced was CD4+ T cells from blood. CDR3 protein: CASSSPRHSGANVLTF. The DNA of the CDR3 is TGTGCCAGCAGTTCTCCCCGACACTCTGGGGCCAACGTCCTGACTTTC.